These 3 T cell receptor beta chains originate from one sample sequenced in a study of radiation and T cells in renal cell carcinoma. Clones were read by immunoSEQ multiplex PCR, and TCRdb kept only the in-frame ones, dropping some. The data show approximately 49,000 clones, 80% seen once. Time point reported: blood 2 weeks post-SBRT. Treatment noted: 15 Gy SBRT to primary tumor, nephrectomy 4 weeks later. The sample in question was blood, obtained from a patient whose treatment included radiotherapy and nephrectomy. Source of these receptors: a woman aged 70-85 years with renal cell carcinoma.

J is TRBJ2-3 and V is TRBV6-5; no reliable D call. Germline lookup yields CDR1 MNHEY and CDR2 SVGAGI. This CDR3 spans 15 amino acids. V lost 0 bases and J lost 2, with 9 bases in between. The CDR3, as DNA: TGTGCCAGCAGTTACTCCCCGTCCCACACAGATACGCAGTATTTT. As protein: CASSYSPSHTDTQYF.

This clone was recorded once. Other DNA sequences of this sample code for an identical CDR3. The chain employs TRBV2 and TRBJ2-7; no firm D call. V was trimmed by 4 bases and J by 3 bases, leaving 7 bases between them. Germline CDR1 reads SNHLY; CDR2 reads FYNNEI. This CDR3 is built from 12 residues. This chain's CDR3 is CASSVGDYEQYF. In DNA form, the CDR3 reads TGTGCCAGCAGTGTTGGGGACTACGAGCAGTACTTC.

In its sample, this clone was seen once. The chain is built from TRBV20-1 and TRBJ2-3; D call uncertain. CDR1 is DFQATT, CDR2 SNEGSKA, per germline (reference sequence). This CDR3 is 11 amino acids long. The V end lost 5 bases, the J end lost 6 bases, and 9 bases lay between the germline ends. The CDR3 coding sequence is TGCAGTGCTTCGCCCGGGGATACGCAGTATTTT. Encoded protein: CSASPGDTQYF.